Below, one TCR beta chain is given with its context. Its matching antigen is unknown. This entry belongs to a study of shared clonotypes between healthy human individuals. Study observations and caveats: Generation probabilities of non-shared clonotypes were lower (relative to those shared by all four donors).

Running of the assay took place at deep level. Genomic DNA (from each subset) was split evenly across several immunoSEQ plates. The table came from immunoSEQ multiplex PCR; TCRdb's copy has only in-frame clones and leaves some out. Here the sample spans about 2.2 million clones, over 85% being singletons. This CDR3 is built from 12 residues. V lost 4 bases to trimming and J lost 3 bases, with 6 bases between them. Germline loops: CDR1 WNHNN, CDR2 SYGVQD (reference sequence). Terminally differentiated effector memory CD45RA+ cells were excluded from the naive CD8 cells, which were CD45RO-negative and positively selected for CCR7.

The sequenced sample was naive CD8+ T cells from PBMCs. This chain links TRBV10-1 with TRBJ1-1, with D possibly matching TRBD1 (5 bases). This clonotype was obtained from a man aged 18 to 30 in good health. Some clones in this sample may be carry-over from other donors' samples. CDR3 in amino acids: CASSVGDTEAFF. For the CDR3, the DNA is TGCGCCAGCAGTGTGGGGGACACTGAAGCTTTCTTT.